This T cell receptor (beta chain) was identified during a study of T-cell reconstitution after alpha-beta-depleted transplantation in children. Germline V gene lookup returns CDR1 LGHNA and CDR2 YSLEER. The CDR3 has 14 amino acids. V lost 0 bases and J 8 bases, leaving 11 bases between the germline ends. This clonotype was observed a handful of times. The library targeted TCRbeta and was prepared with unique molecular identifiers. TCRdb re-derived calls from the PCR reads in MiXCR, one entry per CDR3 protein. Here the sample spans approximately 520,000 distinct CDR3 sequences, 32% being singletons. The gene calls are TRBV4-3 and TRBJ2-1; D uncertain. Source: PBMCs from the stem cell graft donor, taken from the stem cell graft. The clonotype originates from a human donor who donated a stem cell graft to a child with aplastic anemia. Here the CDR3 reads CASSQEFSRDEQFF. In nucleotides, the CDR3 is TGCGCCAGCAGCCAAGAATTTTCACGGGATGAGCAGTTCTTC.